This TCR beta chain appears in the sequencing data of a study of CD8 T cell repertoires and HIV-1 epitope variants (dated by TCRdb to 2019 to 2021). A note on the overall study: T cells were stimulated in separate culture wells with each of twenty-five peptides representing autologous and known Gag and Nef epitope variants. The control conditions were a CMV, EBV and flu peptide pool, the Ebola AY9 epitope as a negative control, and a well with no peptide. The epitopes tested were three Gag epitope families plus Nef HW9 and YT9. Using the EasySep Human T Cell Enrichment Kit, T cells were enriched and then co-cultured with an equal number of autologous T cell-negative cells acting as antigen-presenting cells. Cultures were maintained for about ten days in IMDM with gentamicin, and half-media changes adding IL-2, IL-7 and IL-15 were performed on days 3 and 7. An aliquot of 1M T cells was set aside as an uncultured baseline condition, separate from the approximately 85 T cell cultures. A total of fewer than 85 T cell cultures were run, with each culture condition performed in triplicate except for one peptide, which was performed in duplicate. Here is what the overall study found, with its caveats: The assay identified only TCR beta chains and indicated proliferation in response to antigen, without indicating T cell function or cytokine profile. Roughly 5 clonotypes recognized the Nef KF9 family and one clonotype recognized the HW9 family, while no responses were seen to the TAALDMSHF plasma variant. The study identified about nine antigen-specific TCR beta clonotypes, roughly 6 of which appeared to be cross-reactive for autologous or known escape epitope variants.

This clone is described as medium-sized (0.01 to 0.1%). The antigen it binds to is not known. Base quality data are lacking; no much larger clone is found one base away. The EasySep Human CD8+ T Cell Enrichment Kit was used on day 10 to isolate CD8+ T cells from every culture. Via the germline V gene (reference sequence), CDR1 is MNHEY and CDR2 SMNVEV. The CDR3 has 13 amino acids, counting the end cysteine and phenylalanine. Only the CDR3 part of the read is kept: 39 bases, read in frame from the first base. V and J lose 2 bases and 5 bases, and a span of 9 bases separates them. TCR beta CDR3 regions were sequenced at survey depth on the immunoSEQ platform. The QIAamp DNA micro kit was used to extract genomic DNA from every cultured and uncultured CD8+ T cell population. For the original study's pipeline: Any sample with under 5,000 productive reads was excluded, and this exclusion removed about 6.5% of the roughly 75 cultures stimulated with HIV peptides. Sequences were trimmed to CDR3 by a MANAFEST web app, and nonproductive sequences, CDR3s under 5 amino acids, and sequences not starting with C or ending with F/W were removed. For a clonotype to count as antigen-specific, the clonotype had to expand relative to the no-peptide control in at least 2 of 3 replicates at FDR 0.01, and only within one epitope family. Specific clonotypes also needed at least fivefold higher frequency than in wells stimulated with peptides from other epitope families. The source is immuneACCESS, and TCRdb retained only in-frame sequences with V and J called. Part of the clones is not carried over; for the studies checked, unresolved V genes explain less than half of this, and the remainder is unexplained. V and J calls and clone size are those listed in that table; D and trimming were worked out from the DNA. For this sample there are about 2,600 clones; 65% appear just once. 48% of the sample lies in the top ten.

The sequenced material came from cultured CD8+ T cells derived from PBMCs. The rearrangement combines TRBV27 with TRBJ1-1; the D region possibly corresponds to TRBD1 (5 bases align). The clonotype originates from a male donor with HIV. The CDR3 region: CASSLGGGTEAFF. The DNA reads TGTGCCAGCAGTTTAGGGGGAGGGACTGAAGCTTTCTTT.